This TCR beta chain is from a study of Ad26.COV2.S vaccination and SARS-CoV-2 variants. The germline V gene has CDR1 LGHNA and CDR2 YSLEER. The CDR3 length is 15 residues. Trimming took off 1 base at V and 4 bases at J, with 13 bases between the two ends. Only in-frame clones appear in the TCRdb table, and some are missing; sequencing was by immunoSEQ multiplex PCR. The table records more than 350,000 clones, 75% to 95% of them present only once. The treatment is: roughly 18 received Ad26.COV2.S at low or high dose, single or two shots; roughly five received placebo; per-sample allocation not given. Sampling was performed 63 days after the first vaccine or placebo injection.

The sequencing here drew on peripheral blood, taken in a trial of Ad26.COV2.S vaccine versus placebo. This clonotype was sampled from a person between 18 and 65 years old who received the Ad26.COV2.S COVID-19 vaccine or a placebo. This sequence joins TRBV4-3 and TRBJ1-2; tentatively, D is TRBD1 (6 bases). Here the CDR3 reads CASSQAAGEVYGYTF. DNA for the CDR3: TGCGCCAGCAGCCAAGCTGCAGGGGAGGTCTATGGCTACACCTTC.